The 22 T cell receptor beta chains listed next were all sequenced from one sample in a study of response to subunit inactivated influenza vaccine. In TCRdb, the RT-PCR reads were re-called with MiXCR into one record per CDR3 protein. The sample contains hundreds of thousands of distinct CDR3 sequences, less than 25% of which appear only once. Sequenced material: PBMCs from blood, taken approximately 20 months after vaccination. The receptors originated from a man between 50 and 69 years old who received an inactivated influenza vaccine.

The genes are TRBV25-1 and TRBJ1-1; no clear D. Germline V lookup: CDR1 MGHDK, CDR2 SYGVNS. The CDR3 totals 13 residues. V shed 3 bases and J shed 11 bases, with 16 bases lying between them. The CDR3 coding sequence is TGTGCCAGCAGTGACAAGACCGATACGGGTGCTTTCTTT. It codes for CASSDKTDTGAFF.

This clonotype occurred a few times. CDR3 bases: TGTGCCAGCAGCGCCGCACCGGGACAGGGGGCGCGCGGCACTGAAGCTTTCTTT. It is translated as CASSAAPGQGARGTEAFF. The chain has TRBV11-1 and TRBJ1-1; TRBD1 agrees at 12 bases. The CDR3 runs to 18 residues. CDR1 and CDR2 (germline): SGHAT, FQDESV (reference sequence). V was pared by 5 bases and J by 4 bases, with 14 bases of the junction left unmatched.

The rearrangement uses TRBV12-3 or TRBV12-4 and TRBJ2-3, with D possibly matching TRBD2 (5 bases). The CDR3 totals 16 residues. V was clipped by 4 bases and J by 2 bases, with 16 bases between them. This CDR3 is CASSWPAAFSTDTQYF. CDR3 nucleotide sequence: TGTGCCAGCAGTTGGCCAGCGGCGTTTTCCACAGATACGCAGTATTTT.

The rearrangement links TRBV12-3 or TRBV12-4 to TRBJ2-2; 10 bases agree with TRBD2. V trimming: 0 bases; J trimming: 6 bases; junction bases outside the gene matches: 7. The CDR3 has 17 residues. The CDR3: CASSLALAGRRSGELFF. CDR3 DNA: TGTGCCAGCAGTTTAGCACTAGCGGGAAGAAGGTCCGGGGAGCTGTTTTTT.

This clonotype has a handful of counts. J is TRBJ2-7 and V is TRBV28; D might be TRBD1 (6 bases). Trimming pared 6 bases from V and 6 bases from J, leaving 24 bases between. The CDR3 is made up of 16 amino acids. Germline V gene data show CDR1 as MDHEN and CDR2 as SYDVKM. CDR3 in amino acids: CASRKLTGHIAFEQYF. In nucleotides, the CDR3 is TGTGCCAGCAGAAAATTGACAGGCCATATTGCGTTCGAGCAGTACTTC.

This clonotype was seen at least ten times. This chain uses TRBV18 with TRBJ1-2, with D possibly being TRBD1 (5 bases). The length of the CDR3 is 17 residues. V lost 1 base, J lost 4 bases, and 19 bases lay in between. From germline, CDR1 is KGHSH and CDR2 LQKENI. The CDR3 DNA reads as TGTGCCAGCTCACCACAGATCGGGTCGTCAGGGACCTATGGCTACACCTTC. Its protein is CASSPQIGSSGTYGYTF.

Only a few counts were recorded for this clonotype. The chain uses TRBV20-1 and TRBJ1-1; a possible D gene is TRBD1 (6 bases). The CDR3 is made up of 11 amino acids. V lost 3 bases and J 11 bases, leaving 13 bases between the germline ends. From germline, CDR1 is DFQATT and CDR2 SNEGSKA (reference sequence). The CDR3 loop is CSASRGEMAFF. CDR3 bases: TGCAGTGCTAGTAGGGGGGAGATGGCTTTCTTT.

This clonotype has more than one count but fewer than ten. The chain is built from TRBV27 and TRBJ1-2; TRBD1 aligns across 9 bases. The germline V gene encodes CDR1 MNHEY and CDR2 SMNVEV (reference sequence). Trimming removed 8 bases from V and 4 bases from J; junction bases left unmatched: 5. The CDR3 has 13 amino acids. CDR3 amino acids: CASSKQGAYGYTF. Written as DNA, the CDR3 is TGTGCCAGCTCTAAACAGGGGGCCTATGGCTACACCTTC.

The V gene is TRBV7-2, the J gene TRBJ1-3; D unresolved. The germline V gene has CDR1 SGHTA and CDR2 FQGNSA. The CDR3 runs 15 residues. The ends were cut back, 1 base at V and 3 bases at J, with 10 bases in the middle. DNA for the CDR3: TGTGCCAGCAGCTTAGTCATGGGGAGTGGAAACACCATATATTTT. Protein sequence: CASSLVMGSGNTIYF. Full variable domain (rest looked up from reference TRBV7-2 and TRBJ1-3): GAGVSQSPSNKVTEKGKDVELRCDPISGHTALYWYRQSLGQGLEFLIYFQGNSAPDKSGLPSDRFSAERTGGSVSTLTIQRTQQEDSAVYLCASSLVMGSGNTIYFGEGSWLTVV.

This clonotype was counted between two and nine times. V is TRBV28 and J is TRBJ2-4, with 8 nucleotides matching TRBD1. The CDR3 has 16 amino acids. From germline, CDR1 is MDHEN and CDR2 SYDVKM. The V and J ends lost 5 bases and 0 bases, in that order; junction bases with no gene match: 6. DNA of the CDR3: TGTGCCAGCAGTCCGACAGGGGCCTTAGCCAAAAACATTCAGTACTTC. Translation: CASSPTGALAKNIQYF.

The rearrangement uses TRBV4-2 and TRBJ1-1; D unclear. The CDR3 runs 13 residues. The V end was cut by 0 bases, the J end by 2 bases, with 4 bases between. CDR1 and CDR2 from the germline V gene are LGHNA and YNFKEQ. CDR3 sequence (DNA): TGTGCCAGCAGCCAAGATTACAACACTGAAGCTTTCTTT. This sequence encodes CASSQDYNTEAFF.

This clonotype was seen a few times. V and J are TRBV20-1 and TRBJ1-1; D call uncertain. The length of the CDR3 is 13 residues. The V gene lost 0 bases and the J gene lost 3 bases, with 8 bases spanning the gap. Germline values: CDR1 DFQATT, CDR2 SNEGSKA (reference sequence). In DNA, the CDR3 is TGCAGTGCTAGAGAGACGGTGCACACTGAAGCTTTCTTT. This translates into CSARETVHTEAFF.

This clonotype was observed at least ten times. This chain uses TRBV11-2 with TRBJ1-2; D gene unclear. V lost 3 bases and J lost 5, with 10 bases in between. Germline V lookup: CDR1 SGHAT, CDR2 FQNNGV. The CDR3 has 13 amino acids. In DNA, the CDR3 is TGTGCCAGCAGCTTCCGATCCCCATATGGCTACACCTTC. As protein: CASSFRSPYGYTF.

This clonotype has ten or more counts. The chain carries TRBV20-1 and TRBJ1-5; 7 bases line up with TRBD1. Germline values: CDR1 DFQATT, CDR2 SNEGSKA (reference sequence). Losses at the gene ends were 3 bases for V and 5 bases for J; bases not matched to a gene: 7. The CDR3 is 14 residues long. In nucleotides, the CDR3 is TGCAGTGCTAGTTCACCAGGGGGTGATCAGCCCCAGCATTTT. Its translation is CSASSPGGDQPQHF.

V and J are TRBV5-1 and TRBJ2-5, with no clear D. CDR3 length: 13 amino acids. The V end lost 7 bases, the J end lost 1 base, and 11 bases lay between the germline ends. The germline gives CDR1 SGHRS, CDR2 YFSETQ. The CDR3 loop is CASSRDFQETQYF. The CDR3 bases are TGCGCCAGCTCTCGAGACTTCCAAGAGACCCAGTACTTC.

The rearrangement uses TRBV6-2 or TRBV6-3 and TRBJ2-1, with TRBD2 identical over 8 bases. CDR3 length: 15 amino acids. J gave up 5 bases and V 7 bases, and 10 bases lay outside the gene matches. From germline, CDR1 is MNHEY and CDR2 SVGEGT. The CDR3 DNA reads as TGTGCCAGCACCCCCCTAGCGGGTCCACACAATGAGCAGTTCTTC. Its translation: CASTPLAGPHNEQFF.

This clonotype was observed a few times. This chain uses TRBV12-2 with TRBJ2-1; TRBD2 is the table's D call, not checked against the DNA. TRBV12-2 is reported as a pseudogene. There are 16 residues in the CDR3. The CDR3 DNA is TGTGCAAGTCGCTTTCTTCTAGCGGGAGTTATAGTTGAGCAGTTCTTC. It yields the protein CASRFLLAGVIVEQFF.

The CDR3 nucleotides read TGCAGTGCTACGAACAGGGTCACTGAAGCTTTCTTT. Translated, it gives CSATNRVTEAFF. V and J are TRBV20-1 and TRBJ1-1; D might be TRBD1 (6 bases). Germline CDR1 reads DFQATT; CDR2 reads SNEGSKA (reference sequence). This CDR3 contains 12 residues. The V end was cut by 4 bases, the J end by 4 bases, with 10 bases between.

This clonotype was detected a few times. The chain has TRBV12-2 and TRBJ2-1. TRBV12-2 is a pseudogene locus. The CDR3 has 12 amino acids. The CDR3 is CASRLSKREQFF. CDR3 sequence (DNA): TGTGCAAGTCGCTTATCGAAACGGGAGCAGTTCTTC.

The chain combines TRBV18 with TRBJ2-7; 10 bases match TRBD1. The germline V gene has CDR1 KGHSH and CDR2 LQKENI. The CDR3 length is 14 residues. V trimming: 5 bases; J trimming: 5 bases; junction bases outside the gene matches: 6. CDR3: CASSFRDRGNEQYF. The CDR3 nucleotides read TGTGCCAGCTCATTCCGGGACAGGGGTAACGAGCAGTACTTC. Full variable domain (rest looked up from reference TRBV18 and TRBJ2-7): NAGVMQNPRHLVRRRGQEARLRCSPMKGHSHVYWYRQLPEEGLKFMVYLQKENIIDESGMPKERFSAEFPKEGPSILRIQQVVRGDSAAYFCASSFRDRGNEQYFGPGTRLTVT.

The chain uses TRBV28 and TRBJ2-1; D could derive from TRBD1 or TRBD2 (5 bases each). The V and J ends lost 6 bases and 4 bases respectively, with 22 bases between them. This CDR3 comprises 17 residues. Germline V lookup: CDR1 MDHEN, CDR2 SYDVKM. The CDR3 nucleotides are TGTGCCAGCAGCAGATTGAAACCGGGACGGTCATACAATGAGCAGTTCTTC. It is translated as CASSRLKPGRSYNEQFF. The whole variable domain, remainder taken from reference TRBV28 and TRBJ2-1, is DVKVTQSSRYLVKRTGEKVFLECVQDMDHENMFWYRQDPGLGLRLIYFSYDVKMKEKGDIPEGYSVSREKKERFSLILESASTNQTSMYLCASSRLKPGRSYNEQFFGPGTRLTVL.

The V gene is TRBV3-1, the J gene TRBJ1-2; D unclear. Germline V gives CDR1 LGHDT, CDR2 YNNKEL (reference sequence). There are 13 residues in the CDR3. The V and J ends lost 8 bases and 5 bases respectively, with 15 bases between them. This CDR3 reads CASEKAGLYGYTF. The CDR3 DNA follows: TGTGCCAGCGAAAAGGCAGGCCTTTATGGCTACACCTTC. The variable domain in full, with the rest retrieved from reference TRBV3-1 and TRBJ1-2, is DTAVSQTPKYLVTQMGNDKSIKCEQNLGHDTMYWYKQDSKKFLKIMFSYNNKELIINETVPNRFSPKSPDKAHLNLHINSLELGDSAVYFCASEKAGLYGYTFGSGTRLTVV.